Presented here are 2 T cell receptor beta chains from one specimen sequenced in a study of shared clonotypes between healthy human individuals. The table came from immunoSEQ multiplex PCR; TCRdb's copy has only in-frame clones and leaves some out. The sample lists about 2.3 million clones, more than 80% occurring once. The sequencing sample was made of naive CD4+ T cells from PBMCs. Subset described: CD45RA+ positively selected. These receptors were obtained from a young man in good health. Some clones in this sample may be carry-over from other donors' samples.

Regarding this clone: Given a much more abundant clone one base away, this may be a read error. Other DNA sequences in this specimen translate into the identical CDR3. V gene TRBV5-1 combines with J gene TRBJ2-7; D is unclear. Germline V gene data show CDR1 as SGHRS and CDR2 as YFSETQ. The ends were cut back, 5 bases at V and 0 bases at J, with 3 bases in the middle. This CDR3 is 11 amino acids long. The DNA of the CDR3 is TGCGCCAGCAGTTCCTCCTACGAGCAGTACTTC. Translation: CASSSSYEQYF.

V gene TRBV7-9 combines with J gene TRBJ1-2; D not certain. CDR1 is SEHNR and CDR2 is FQNEAQ in the germline V gene (reference sequence). With 3 bases removed from V and 4 bases from J, the gap between germline ends came to 6 bases. This CDR3 has 12 residues. CDR3 protein: CASSFLAYGYTF. The CDR3, as DNA: TGTGCCAGCAGCTTCCTAGCCTATGGCTACACCTTC.